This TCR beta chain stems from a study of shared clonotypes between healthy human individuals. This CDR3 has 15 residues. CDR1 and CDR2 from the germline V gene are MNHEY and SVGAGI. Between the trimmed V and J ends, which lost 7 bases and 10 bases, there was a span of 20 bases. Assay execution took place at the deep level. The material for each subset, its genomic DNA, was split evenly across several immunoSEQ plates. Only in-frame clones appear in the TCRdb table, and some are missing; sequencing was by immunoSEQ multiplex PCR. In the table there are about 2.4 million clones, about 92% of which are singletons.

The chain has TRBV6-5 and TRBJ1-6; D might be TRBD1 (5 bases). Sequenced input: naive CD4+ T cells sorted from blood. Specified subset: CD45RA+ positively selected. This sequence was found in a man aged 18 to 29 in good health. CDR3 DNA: TGTGCCAGCACCTCAGGGCCGCGAGCCAACTCACCCCTCCACTTT. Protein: CASTSGPRANSPLHF.